This TCR beta chain was documented in a study of monozygotic twins with inflammatory bowel disease. Addition of UMIs with a 6-nucleotide sample barcode was achieved by template switching. cDNA encoding TCRalpha and TCRbeta underwent two nested PCRs of 16 and 9 cycles, each of which was followed by bead purification. Reprocessing the 5' RACE reads, TCRdb reports a single entry for every CDR3 protein and omits DNA. The record lists a few hundred thousand distinct CDR3 sequences, of which the ten most abundant hold 2.5% to 3%. Turning to this clonotype: Its specificity is not known.

Study-level points and caveats: No detectable difference in repertoire similarity separated concordant from discordant twins, possibly as a result of limited power. Among patients, repertoires may have gained variability from differing immunosuppressive treatments.

Sequenced input: blood. This TCR was recovered from a human donor with ulcerative colitis or Crohn's disease, or a healthy co-twin of an affected twin (not recorded which).

This CDR3 reads CASRPTTMMTGNGYTF. The chain has TRBV5-1 and TRBJ1-2; absent DNA, TCRdb's TRBD1 call cannot be checked. Germline-derived CDR1 and CDR2 are SGHRS and YFSETQ. This CDR3 is built from 16 residues.